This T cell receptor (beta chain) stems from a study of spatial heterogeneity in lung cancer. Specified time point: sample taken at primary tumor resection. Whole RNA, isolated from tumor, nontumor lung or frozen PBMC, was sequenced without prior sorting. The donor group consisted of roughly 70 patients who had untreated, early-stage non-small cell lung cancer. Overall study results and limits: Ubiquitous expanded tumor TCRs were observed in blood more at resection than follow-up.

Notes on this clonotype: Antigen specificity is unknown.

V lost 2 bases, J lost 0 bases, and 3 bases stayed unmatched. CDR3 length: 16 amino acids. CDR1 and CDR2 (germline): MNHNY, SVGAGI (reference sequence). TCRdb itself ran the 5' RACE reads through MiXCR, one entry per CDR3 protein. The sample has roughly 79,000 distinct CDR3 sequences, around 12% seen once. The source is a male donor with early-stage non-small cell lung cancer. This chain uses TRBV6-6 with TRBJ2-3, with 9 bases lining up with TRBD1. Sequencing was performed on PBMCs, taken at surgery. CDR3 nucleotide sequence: TGTGCCAGCAGTTACGTCGGACAGGGGAGCACAGATACGCAGTATTTT. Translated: CASSYVGQGSTDTQYF.